Shown below are 18 T cell receptor beta chains from a single sample sequenced in a study of T-cell memory formation after mild COVID-19. One entry per CDR3 protein results from TCRdb running MiXCR on the 5' RACE reads. The table has around 49,000 distinct CDR3 sequences, 27% seen once. Specimen: PBMCs or a T cell subset sorted from them (not recorded which). These receptors all come from a young man who had mild COVID-19 (a few samples of this study predate the infection). Cell type and time point are not known.

This clonotype was counted only a few times. The rearrangement uses TRBV27 and TRBJ2-3, with unresolved D. Trimming cost V 2 bases and J 0 bases, with 9 bases left between them. The CDR3 has 15 residues. Germline V lookup: CDR1 MNHEY, CDR2 SMNVEV (reference sequence). This CDR3 reads CASSLVVGSTDTQYF. The CDR3 bases are TGTGCCAGCAGTTTAGTGGTCGGTAGCACAGATACGCAGTATTTT.

This chain connects TRBV11-2 to TRBJ2-3; 12 positions match TRBD2. V gave up 2 bases and J gave up 6 bases; unmatched junction bases: 6. The CDR3 is 16 amino acids. Germline V gene sequence: CDR1 SGHAT, CDR2 FQNNGV. CDR3 in DNA: TGTGCCAGCAGCTTAATGTCTAGCGGGGGGGCGGATACGCAGTATTTT. Protein product: CASSLMSSGGADTQYF.

This clonotype was recorded a few times. The V gene is TRBV6-5, the J gene TRBJ1-1; D not resolved. This CDR3 is 13 amino acids long. V shed 5 bases and J shed 2 bases, with 9 bases lying between them. The germline V gene encodes CDR1 MNHEY and CDR2 SVGAGI. In DNA, the CDR3 is TGTGCCAGCAGTCCAAGGGCTAACACTGAAGCTTTCTTT. Its translation is CASSPRANTEAFF.

The chain is built from TRBV11-2 and TRBJ1-1; no firm D call. Germline CDR1 SGHAT, CDR2 FQNNGV. The CDR3 loop spans 15 amino acids. V lost 4 bases and J 0 bases, leaving 12 bases between the germline ends. CDR3 DNA sequence: TGTGCCAGCAGCTACGGACTTGGGATGAACACTGAAGCTTTCTTT. Amino acids: CASSYGLGMNTEAFF.

This clonotype was detected a few times. This chain links TRBV7-9 with TRBJ2-2, with D unclear. CDR3 length: 12 amino acids. Trimming left V 3 bases short and J 6 bases short, with 5 bases between. Germline CDR1 is SEHNR and CDR2 is FQNEAQ (reference sequence). CDR3 nucleotides: TGTGCCAGCAGCTTCGAGCCCGGGGAGCTGTTTTTT. It codes for CASSFEPGELFF.

The chain combines TRBV9 with TRBJ2-5, with a weak D call TRBD2 (6 bases). Trimming took off 4 bases at V and 5 bases at J, with 15 bases between the two ends. CDR3 length: 14 amino acids. Germline CDR1 reads SGDLS; CDR2 reads YYNGEE. Here the CDR3 DNA reads TGTGCCAGCAGCTCAACGGCGGGAAGGGAGACCCAGTACTTC. Its translation: CASSSTAGRETQYF.

The chain has TRBV18 and TRBJ1-5, with a tentative D call TRBD1 (6 bases). Germline CDR1 is KGHSH and CDR2 is LQKENI. Trimming took off 2 bases at V and 9 bases at J, with 14 bases between the two ends. The CDR3 is 14 residues long. This CDR3 is CASSPYGGGRPQHF. In DNA form, the CDR3 reads TGTGCCAGCTCACCATATGGAGGGGGGCGGCCCCAGCATTTT.

Only a few counts were recorded for this clonotype. The rearrangement uses TRBV7-2 and TRBJ2-7; tentative D call: TRBD2 (5 bases). This CDR3 contains 15 residues. Per germline, CDR1 SGHTA and CDR2 FQGNSA. Trimming left V 7 bases short and J 2 bases short, with 18 bases between. The CDR3 nucleotides read TGTGCCAGCACTAAAACGGGGTTTGGAGCCTACGAGCAGTACTTC. It is translated as CASTKTGFGAYEQYF. The full variable domain, completed using reference TRBV7-2 and TRBJ2-7, is GAGVSQSPSNKVTEKGKDVELRCDPISGHTALYWYRQSLGQGLEFLIYFQGNSAPDKSGLPSDRFSAERTGGSVSTLTIQRTQQEDSAVYLCASTKTGFGAYEQYFGPGTRLTVT.

The chain is built from TRBV7-9 and TRBJ1-1, with TRBD1 as a possible D gene (5 bases). V lost 3 bases and J lost 1, with 12 bases in between. Germline lookup yields CDR1 SEHNR and CDR2 FQNEAQ (reference sequence). The CDR3 length is 15 residues. The CDR3 DNA sequence: TGTGCCAGCAGCTTGTTTACAGGACCGAACACTGAAGCTTTCTTT. It is translated as CASSLFTGPNTEAFF.

This clonotype was recorded at least ten times. This sequence joins TRBV3-1 and TRBJ2-1; 8 positions match TRBD1. Trimming took 2 bases from V and 7 from J; bases not matched to a gene: 4. The germline V gene has CDR1 LGHDT and CDR2 YNNKEL (reference sequence). This CDR3 region has 14 residues. CDR3 nucleotides: TGTGCCAGCAGCCAAACAGGGGGATGGAATGAGCAGTTCTTC. This sequence encodes CASSQTGGWNEQFF.

This clonotype turned up a few times. The chain carries TRBV7-3 and TRBJ2-3, with D hard to call. The CDR3 loop spans 12 amino acids. Germline assignment: CDR1 SGHTA and CDR2 FQGTGA. Trimming removed 5 bases at V and 5 bases at J, with 8 bases between. As DNA, the CDR3 is TGTGCCAGCAGCCTACCTCAAGATACGCAGTATTTT. Its translation: CASSLPQDTQYF.

The chain uses TRBV12-3 or TRBV12-4 and TRBJ2-2; the match to TRBD1 covers 11 bases. This CDR3 has 15 amino acids. Trimming cost V 8 bases and J 6 bases; bases outside gene matches: 8. The chain's CDR3 is CASGTGGPLPGELFF. CDR3 sequence (DNA): TGTGCCAGCGGGACAGGGGGTCCGTTACCCGGGGAGCTGTTTTTT.

This clonotype was counted between two and nine times. The rearrangement uses TRBV19 and TRBJ1-1; D remains unclear. V was cut by 1 base and J by 0 bases, with 3 bases left in between. This CDR3 has 13 amino acids. Germline V gene lookup returns CDR1 LNHDA and CDR2 SQIVND (reference sequence). The CDR3, as DNA: TGTGCCAGTAGTATAGGGATGAACACTGAAGCTTTCTTT. This codes for CASSIGMNTEAFF.

This chain uses TRBV9 with TRBJ2-1; D assignment may be TRBD1 or TRBD2 (6 bases each). The CDR3 loop spans 15 amino acids. V dropped 1 base and J dropped 9 bases, with 17 bases sitting between them. Looked up from germline, CDR1 is SGDLS and CDR2 is YYNGEE. CDR3 sequence reads: CASSVTGGQGGEQFF. CDR3 in DNA: TGTGCCAGCAGCGTAACCGGGGGCCAAGGGGGTGAGCAGTTCTTC.

This clonotype was recorded a few times. The chain joins TRBV5-1 to TRBJ1-1; tentatively, D is TRBD1 (6 bases). The CDR3 consists of 14 residues. Germline values: CDR1 SGHRS, CDR2 YFSETQ. V was shortened by 7 bases and J by 1 base, with 14 bases between the two germline ends. The CDR3 DNA reads TGCGCCAGCCAAGCGGACAGTAGGAACACTGAAGCTTTCTTT. Translated: CASQADSRNTEAFF.

V is TRBV4-3 and J is TRBJ2-3, with TRBD2 identical over 7 bases. Trimming cost V 0 bases and J 6 bases; bases outside gene matches: 12. This CDR3 is built from 17 residues. Germline V gene data show CDR1 as LGHNA and CDR2 as YSLEER. In DNA form, the CDR3 reads TGCGCCAGCAGCCAAGATCGAAGCCTAGCGGCCCGGGATACGCAGTATTTT. Translating it yields CASSQDRSLAARDTQYF.

This sequence joins TRBV6-5 and TRBJ1-5; unclear D gene. V gave up 6 bases and J gave up 3 bases, with 15 bases separating them. From germline, CDR1 is MNHEY and CDR2 SVGAGI. The CDR3 runs 15 residues. CDR3 DNA sequence: TGTGCCAGCAGGTTAGCGGACGGCGCCAATCAGCCCCAGCATTTT. Its translation is CASRLADGANQPQHF.

This rearrangement joins TRBV20-1 to TRBJ1-6; 9 nucleotides line up with TRBD1. V was clipped by 1 base and J by 2 bases; unmatched bases: 15. This CDR3 region has 20 residues. Germline lookup yields CDR1 DFQATT and CDR2 SNEGSKA (reference sequence). As DNA, the CDR3 is TGCAGTGCTAGAGGCTCGTGGGACAGGGATATTTCGGCCTATAATTCACCCCTCCACTTT. This translates into CSARGSWDRDISAYNSPLHF.